This T cell receptor beta chain was sequenced during a study of CD8+CD57+ T cells in acquired aplastic anemia. The wider study: Recorded DNA amounts for sorted CD4+ and CD8+ cells had an average of 3.2 ug. Broader study findings: In common between the patients and the controls were some 28 CD8+ CDR3 sequences.

Genomic DNA acted as the template from which TCR beta VDJ combination and CDR3 sequence profiling were carried out. TCRdb fed the reads into MiXCR, producing one record per CDR3 protein. The table has more than 45,000 distinct CDR3 sequences, roughly three fifths seen once; the top ten hold roughly 15%. On this clonotype: The antigen remains unidentified.

Trimming pared 5 bases from V and 6 bases from J, leaving 14 bases between. The CDR3 has 13 residues. Germline V gene data show CDR1 as WSHSY and CDR2 as SAAADI. Those patients picked for sequencing had displayed CD8+CD57+ cell expansion on flow cytometry. Every patient was diagnosed with severe acquired aplastic anemia. No therapy had been given to the patients at the time of blood sampling. This sequence originates from a human donor with aplastic anemia. V gene TRBV10-2 combines with J gene TRBJ2-7; the D is unclear. Sequenced material: sorted CD4+, CD8+, or CD8+CD57+ T cells (not recorded which) from PBMCs. CDR3 nucleotide sequence: TGCGCCAGCAGTATCACAGACTGGGGCGAGCAGTACTTC. This codes for CASSITDWGEQYF.